This T cell receptor beta chain was retrieved from a study of CD8+CD57+ T cells in acquired aplastic anemia. Study background: Recorded DNA amounts for sorted CD4+ and CD8+ cells had an average of about 3.5 ug. Study-wide points: Roughly 30 CD8+ CDR3 sequences occurred in both the patients and the controls. Controls did not differ significantly from patients in CD8+ Simpson's diversity.

A note on this clonotype: Its antigen is as yet unknown.

Germline assignment: CDR1 SGHVS and CDR2 FQNEAQ. This CDR3 contains 12 residues. Between the trimmed V and J ends, which lost 1 base and 7 bases, there was a span of 5 bases. TCR beta VDJ combinations and CDR3 sequences were profiled from genomic DNA. TCRdb fed the reads into MiXCR, producing one record per CDR3 protein. The table lists about 200,000 distinct CDR3 sequences, 50% to 70% of them singletons. Those patients picked for sequencing had displayed CD8+CD57+ cell expansion on flow cytometry. The specimen sequenced was sorted CD4+, CD8+, or CD8+CD57+ T cells (not recorded which) from PBMCs. The clonotype originates from a human donor with aplastic anemia. The chain is built from TRBV7-8 and TRBJ1-5; D remains unclear. The CDR3 loop reads CASSLDLQPQHF. DNA for the CDR3: TGTGCCAGCAGCTTAGACTTACAGCCCCAGCATTTT.